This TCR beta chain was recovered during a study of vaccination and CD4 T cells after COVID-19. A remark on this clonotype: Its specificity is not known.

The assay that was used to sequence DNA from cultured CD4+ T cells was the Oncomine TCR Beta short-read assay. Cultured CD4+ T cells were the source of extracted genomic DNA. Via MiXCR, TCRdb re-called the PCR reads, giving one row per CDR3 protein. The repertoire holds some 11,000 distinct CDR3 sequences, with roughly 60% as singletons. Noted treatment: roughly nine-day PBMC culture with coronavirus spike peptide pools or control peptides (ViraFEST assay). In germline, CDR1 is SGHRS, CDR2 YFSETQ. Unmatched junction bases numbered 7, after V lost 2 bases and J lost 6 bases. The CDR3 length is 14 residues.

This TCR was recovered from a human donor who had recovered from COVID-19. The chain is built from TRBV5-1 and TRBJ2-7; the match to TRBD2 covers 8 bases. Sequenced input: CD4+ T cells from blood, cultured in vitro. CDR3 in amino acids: CASSLRDGRAEQYF. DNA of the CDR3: TGCGCCAGCAGCTTACGGGACGGGAGGGCCGAGCAGTACTTC.